These 21 T cell receptor beta chains came from one sample sequenced in a study of a mutant IDH1 vaccine in newly diagnosed glioma. Here immunoSEQ multiplex PCR was the method, and the copy in TCRdb shows in-frame clones only, minus some. The data contain some 51,000 clones, around 80% of them singletons. The time point was: week 5, during vaccination. It was 300 ug of mutant IDH1 20-mer peptide that made up each vaccine dose, given with topical imiquimod. Their antigens are not known. Sequenced material: PBMCs, taken from a glioma patient whose treatment included an IDH1 peptide vaccine. The receptors derive from a man aged 50-59 years with glioma.

J is TRBJ1-5 and V is TRBV6-5; D not resolved. The V and J ends lost 8 bases and 0 bases respectively, with 11 bases between them. Germline CDR1 MNHEY, CDR2 SVGAGI. This CDR3 has 14 residues. For the CDR3, the DNA is TGTGCCAGCCCTCACCCGAATAGCAATCAGCCCCAGCATTTT. This encodes CASPHPNSNQPQHF.

This clone came up a few times. The V and J genes are TRBV19 and TRBJ2-3; D possibly corresponds to TRBD1 (6 bases). CDR1 is LNHDA and CDR2 is SQIVND in the germline V gene (reference sequence). This CDR3 region has 14 residues. V was trimmed by 3 bases and J by 4 bases, leaving 11 bases between them. DNA for the CDR3: TGTGCCAGTAGTATTATGGCAGGGGCAGATACGCAGTATTTT. Translation gives CASSIMAGADTQYF. The entire variable domain, with the rest obtained from reference TRBV19 and TRBJ2-3, is as follows: DGGITQSPKYLFRKEGQNVTLSCEQNLNHDAMYWYRQDPGQGLRLIYYSQIVNDFQKGDIAEGYSVSREKKESFPLTVTSAQKNPTAFYLCASSIMAGADTQYFGPGTRLTVL.

This clone was observed a handful of times. The chain links TRBV23-1 to TRBJ2-2; TRBD2 might be the D (6 bases). TRBV23-1 is classed as an ORF, of uncertain function. V dropped 4 bases and J dropped 6 bases, with 15 bases sitting between them. The CDR3 consists of 15 residues. CDR3 nucleotides: TGCGCCAGCAGTCCCCCGCGGAGGGCGGCCGGGGAGCTGTTTTTT. Amino acids: CASSPPRRAAGELFF.

This clone was seen more than once but under ten times. The V call is TRBV15, the J call TRBJ1-1, with D unresolved. The CDR3 contains 12 residues. Germline assignment: CDR1 LNHNV and CDR2 YYDKDF (reference sequence). The germline V and J ends were trimmed by 7 bases and 1 base, with 7 bases remaining between them. CDR3 nucleotide sequence: TGTGCCACCAAAAAAAAGAACACTGAAGCTTTCTTT. Translating it yields CATKKKNTEAFF.

The genes are TRBV19 and TRBJ1-2, with D hard to call. Trimming removed 7 bases at V and 6 bases at J, with 21 bases between. The CDR3 covers 15 residues. CDR1 and CDR2 (germline): LNHDA, SQIVND (reference sequence). The CDR3, as DNA: TGTGCCAGTACCCCGCAGGCCTGGCAACTTAATGGCTACACCTTC. It encodes CASTPQAWQLNGYTF.

The chain is built from TRBV18 and TRBJ2-7, with D unclear. V lost 2 bases and J 6 bases, leaving 14 bases between the germline ends. Germline-derived CDR1 and CDR2 are KGHSH and LQKENI. The length of the CDR3 is 14 residues. The CDR3 region is CASSPGANGGEQYF. The CDR3 nucleotides are TGTGCCAGCTCACCAGGCGCTAACGGTGGCGAGCAGTACTTC. The entire variable domain, with the rest obtained from reference TRBV18 and TRBJ2-7, is as follows: NAGVMQNPRHLVRRRGQEARLRCSPMKGHSHVYWYRQLPEEGLKFMVYLQKENIIDESGMPKERFSAEFPKEGPSILRIQQVVRGDSAAYFCASSPGANGGEQYFGPGTRLTVT.

The table lists this clone with a few counts. The chain combines TRBV30 with TRBJ1-3, with a possible D match to TRBD1 (5 bases). Trimming pared 4 bases from V and 4 bases from J, leaving 17 bases between. Germline-derived CDR1 and CDR2 are GTSNPN and SVGIG (reference sequence). The CDR3 consists of 15 residues. The chain's CDR3 is CAWNPSGLVGNTIYF. The CDR3 DNA is TGTGCCTGGAATCCATCGGGGCTCGTAGGAAACACCATATATTTT.

The chain recombines TRBV4-3 with TRBJ1-1; D gene unclear. CDR3 length: 15 amino acids. CDR1 is LGHNA, CDR2 YSLEER, per germline. The germline V and J ends were trimmed by 0 bases and 4 bases, with 12 bases remaining between them. CDR3 protein: CASSQDEGYGTEAFF. CDR3 nucleotide sequence: TGCGCCAGCAGCCAAGATGAGGGTTACGGCACTGAAGCTTTCTTT.

The rearrangement uses TRBV19 and TRBJ2-2; D ambiguous. V was shortened by 5 bases and J by 6 bases, with 7 bases between the two germline ends. The CDR3 is 12 residues long. Germline CDR1 LNHDA, CDR2 SQIVND (reference sequence). The CDR3 DNA reads as TGTGCCAGTAGTCCCCGCGCCGGGGAGCTGTTTTTT. Protein: CASSPRAGELFF.

The genes are TRBV9 and TRBJ2-6; D ambiguous. The V gene lost 0 bases and the J gene lost 1 base, with 5 bases spanning the gap. Germline CDR1 reads SGDLS; CDR2 reads YYNGEE. CDR3 size: 15 residues. CDR3 sequence: CASSVDGSGANVLTF. Written as DNA, the CDR3 is TGTGCCAGCAGCGTAGACGGTTCTGGGGCCAACGTCCTGACTTTC.

V gene TRBV6-1 combines with J gene TRBJ1-2, with TRBD1 matching 8 bases. This CDR3 has 14 amino acids. Germline values: CDR1 MNHNS, CDR2 SASEGT. V was clipped by 10 bases and J by 5 bases; unmatched bases: 12. The CDR3: CATSYQGANYGYTF. Here the CDR3 DNA reads TGTGCCACGAGTTATCAGGGGGCGAATTATGGCTACACCTTC.

This chain joins TRBV10-1 and TRBJ1-6; the match to TRBD1 covers 7 bases. The CDR3 length is 13 residues. Germline CDR1 is WNHNN and CDR2 is SYGVQD (reference sequence). The V gene end was trimmed by 6 bases and the J gene end by 7 bases; junction bases not matched to a gene: 3. The DNA of the CDR3 is TGCGCCAGCAGGGAGACAGGGAATTCACCCCTCCACTTT. Amino acid sequence: CASRETGNSPLHF.

The chain links TRBV7-2 to TRBJ2-7; unclear D gene. The CDR3 has 15 amino acids. Germline CDR1 is SGHTA and CDR2 is FQGNSA. The ends were cut back, 1 base at V and 0 bases at J, with 10 bases in the middle. The CDR3 DNA is TGTGCCAGCAGCTTAGTCATGAGCGCCTCCTACGAGCAGTACTTC. The encoded protein is CASSLVMSASYEQYF. The entire variable domain, with the rest obtained from reference TRBV7-2 and TRBJ2-7, is as follows: GAGVSQSPSNKVTEKGKDVELRCDPISGHTALYWYRQSLGQGLEFLIYFQGNSAPDKSGLPSDRFSAERTGGSVSTLTIQRTQQEDSAVYLCASSLVMSASYEQYFGPGTRLTVT.

The J gene is TRBJ1-2, the V gene TRBV6-5; D not certain. Germline V gene lookup returns CDR1 MNHEY and CDR2 SVGAGI. Trimming shortened V by 4 bases and J by 6 bases, and 9 bases separated the two germline ends. This CDR3 is built from 12 residues. The CDR3 here is CASSSESHGYTF. CDR3 sequence (DNA): TGTGCCAGCAGTTCAGAGTCACATGGCTACACCTTC.

The chain joins TRBV2 to TRBJ1-3, with D hard to call. CDR1 SNHLY and CDR2 FYNNEI come from the germline V gene. This CDR3 is 14 amino acids long. Trimming removed 1 base at V and 2 bases at J, with 6 bases between. CDR3: CASSEGRTGNTIYF. CDR3 DNA: TGTGCCAGCAGTGAAGGCCGGACTGGAAACACCATATATTTT.

This clone has just a few counts. This chain joins TRBV2 and TRBJ1-5, with D possibly matching TRBD1 (6 bases). Germline values: CDR1 SNHLY, CDR2 FYNNEI. CDR3 size: 18 residues. V was clipped by 3 bases and J by 4 bases, with 22 bases between them. CDR3 in amino acids: CASSERGRGLGRNQPQHF. CDR3 bases: TGTGCCAGCAGTGAGAGGGGCCGGGGGCTGGGTCGAAATCAGCCCCAGCATTTT. The full variable domain, rest sourced from reference TRBV2 and TRBJ1-5, is EPEVTQTPSHQVTQMGQEVILRCVPISNHLYFYWYRQILGQKVEFLVSFYNNEISEKSEIFDDQFSVERPDGSNFTLKIRSTKLEDSAMYFCASSERGRGLGRNQPQHFGDGTRLSIL.

The rearrangement uses TRBV28 and TRBJ1-1, with a tentative D call TRBD1 (5 bases). Germline CDR1 is MDHEN and CDR2 is SYDVKM. The CDR3 runs 16 residues. V was cut by 5 bases and J by 0 bases, with 16 bases left in between. The CDR3 nucleotides read TGTGCCAGCAGTAGCCCACGGGGGGGGTTGAACACTGAAGCTTTCTTT. The encoded protein is CASSSPRGGLNTEAFF.

A few counts support this clone. The chain carries TRBV28 and TRBJ1-1; no definite D call. V was shortened by 8 bases and J by 2 bases, with 18 bases between the two germline ends. Per germline, CDR1 MDHEN and CDR2 SYDVKM. This CDR3 is 15 amino acids long. As DNA, the CDR3 is TGTGCCAGCCCCCCGGCACGAAGTCGTAACACTGAAGCTTTCTTT. Encoded protein: CASPPARSRNTEAFF.

The chain carries TRBV2 and TRBJ2-7; TRBD2 might be the D (6 bases). V lost 1 base and J 3 bases, leaving 10 bases between the germline ends. CDR1 SNHLY and CDR2 FYNNEI come from the germline V gene. The CDR3 covers 14 residues. The CDR3 spells CASSEGVGSYEQYF. CDR3 nucleotide sequence: TGTGCCAGCAGTGAAGGGGTCGGGAGCTACGAGCAGTACTTC.

This clone came up once. The chain joins TRBV6-5 to TRBJ1-5; 8 bases are shared with TRBD1. The CDR3 runs to 13 residues. J lost 7 bases, V lost 4 bases, and 3 bases had no gene match. CDR1 is MNHEY and CDR2 is SVGAGI in the germline V gene. CDR3 region: CASSFGQGQPQHF. The DNA for the CDR3 is TGTGCCAGCAGTTTCGGACAGGGCCAGCCCCAGCATTTT.

The rearrangement links TRBV2 to TRBJ1-1, with unresolved D. The CDR3 sequence is 13 residues long. In germline, CDR1 is SNHLY, CDR2 FYNNEI. The V gene lost 3 bases and the J gene lost 1 base, with 6 bases spanning the gap. CDR3 sequence reads: CASSEEANTEAFF. The CDR3 region has the DNA TGTGCCAGCAGTGAGGAGGCGAACACTGAAGCTTTCTTT.